This T cell receptor beta chain was captured in a study of T-cell memory formation after mild COVID-19. Study-wide points: Clones shrinking between day 15 and 85 showed a balanced CD4/CD8 split, and those that grew later tilted toward CD4+.

Barcoded TCR alpha and TCR beta cDNA libraries with UMIs came from 5'RACE using constant-segment primers. MiXCR, run by TCRdb on the 5' RACE reads, gives a single entry per CDR3 protein. This sample carries tens of thousands of distinct CDR3 sequences, about 21% of them seen once, and the ten largest clones take 1.5% to 1.7%. The sample holds a few counts of this clonotype. The antigen is unknown. V trimming: 3 bases; J trimming: 5 bases; junction bases outside the gene matches: 11. The length of the CDR3 is 19 residues. From germline, CDR1 is MGHRA and CDR2 YSYEKL. The source is an adult who had mild COVID-19 (a few samples of this study predate the infection). Cell type and time point are not known. The rearrangement links TRBV4-1 to TRBJ2-2, with 14 bases that match TRBD2. Sequencing was carried out using PBMCs or a T cell subset sorted from them (not recorded which). CDR3 bases: TGCGCCAGCAGCCAGACCCGACTAGCGGGGGGGCCGGGGACCGGGGAGCTGTTTTTT. Its translation: CASSQTRLAGGPGTGELFF.